One sample yielded the 3 T cell receptor beta chains listed below, sequenced in a study of blood T cell repertoires in COVID-19. Data came from immunoSEQ multiplex PCR; TCRdb stores just in-frame clones and leaves some out. The profile shows roughly 56,000 clones, 70% to 90% of them singletons. The specimen sequenced was peripheral blood. The receptors here all came from a man in his 70s with acute or convalescent COVID-19.

The J gene is TRBJ2-1, the V gene TRBV11-3; TRBD2 matches at 7 bases. The CDR3 runs to 16 residues. The germline CDR1 and CDR2 sequences are SGHNT and YENEEA. The V segment lost 0 bases and the J segment 5 bases; nucleotides outside the gene matches: 7. CDR3 sequence (DNA): TGTGCCAGCAGCTTAGAAGTGGGGGGGATTCACAATGAGCAGTTCTTC. This gives the protein CASSLEVGGIHNEQFF. The variable domain in full, completed from reference TRBV11-3 and TRBJ2-1, reads EAGVVQSPRYKIIEKKQPVAFWCNPISGHNTLYWYLQNLGQGPELLIRYENEEAVDDSQLPKDRFSAERLKGVDSTLKIQPAELGDSAVYLCASSLEVGGIHNEQFFGPGTRLTVL.

The genes are TRBV7-3 and TRBJ1-3, with D possibly TRBD1 on 6 matching bases. Germline CDR1 and CDR2: SGHTA and FQGTGA. V lost 5 bases and J lost 0, with 14 bases in between. The CDR3 runs to 16 residues. CDR3 nucleotides: TGTGCCAGCAGCGCGCAGGGGTTGGGCTCTGGAAACACCATATATTTT. Its translation: CASSAQGLGSGNTIYF.

This clone was observed a single time. The gene calls are TRBV7-9 and TRBJ2-5, with 8 bases matching TRBD2. Germline trimming cut 6 bases from V and 5 bases from J; bases unmatched to any gene: 14. CDR1 and CDR2 (germline): SEHNR, FQNEAQ (reference sequence). This CDR3 comprises 16 residues. CDR3 protein: CASSTPAGGPKETQYF. Here the CDR3 DNA reads TGTGCCAGCAGTACTCCTGCGGGGGGACCGAAGGAGACCCAGTACTTC.